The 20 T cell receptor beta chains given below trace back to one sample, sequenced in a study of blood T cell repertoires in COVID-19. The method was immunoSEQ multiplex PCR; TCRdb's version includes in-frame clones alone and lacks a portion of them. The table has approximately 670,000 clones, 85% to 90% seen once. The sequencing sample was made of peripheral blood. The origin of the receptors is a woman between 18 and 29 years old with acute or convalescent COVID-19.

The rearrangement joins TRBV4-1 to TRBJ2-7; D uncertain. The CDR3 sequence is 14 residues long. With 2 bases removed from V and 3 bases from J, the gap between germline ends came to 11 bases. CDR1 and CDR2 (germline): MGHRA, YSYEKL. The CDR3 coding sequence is TGCGCCAGCAGCCAATACAGTCAGAGCTACGAGCAGTACTTC. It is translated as CASSQYSQSYEQYF.

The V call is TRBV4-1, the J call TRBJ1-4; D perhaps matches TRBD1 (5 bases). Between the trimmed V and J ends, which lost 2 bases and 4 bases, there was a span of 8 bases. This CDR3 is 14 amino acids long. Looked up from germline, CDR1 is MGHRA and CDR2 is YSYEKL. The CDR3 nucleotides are TGCGCCAGCAGCCAAATGGGACTTAATGAAAAACTGTTTTTT. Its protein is CASSQMGLNEKLFF.

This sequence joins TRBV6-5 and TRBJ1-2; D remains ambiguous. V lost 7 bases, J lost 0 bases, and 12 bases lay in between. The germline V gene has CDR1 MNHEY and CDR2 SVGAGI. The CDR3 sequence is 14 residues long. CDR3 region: CASNGGRANYGYTF. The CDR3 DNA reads TGTGCCAGCAATGGAGGAAGAGCTAACTATGGCTACACCTTC.

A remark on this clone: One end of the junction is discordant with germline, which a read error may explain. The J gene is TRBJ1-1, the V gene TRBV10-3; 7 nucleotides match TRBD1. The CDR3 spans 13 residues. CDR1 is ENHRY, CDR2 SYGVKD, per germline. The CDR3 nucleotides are TGTGCCATCAGCACGGGACAGCTCCCTGACGCTTTCTTT. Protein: CAISTGQLPDAFF.

CDR3 sequence (DNA): TGTGCCAGCAGTTCCCCTAGTTCAGGGGGTACGGCCGAGCAGTACTTC. This codes for CASSSPSSGGTAEQYF. This sequence joins TRBV28 and TRBJ2-7; 7 positions agree with TRBD1. This CDR3 has 16 residues. Germline trimming cut 4 bases from V and 6 bases from J; bases unmatched to any gene: 15. Germline V gives CDR1 MDHEN, CDR2 SYDVKM.

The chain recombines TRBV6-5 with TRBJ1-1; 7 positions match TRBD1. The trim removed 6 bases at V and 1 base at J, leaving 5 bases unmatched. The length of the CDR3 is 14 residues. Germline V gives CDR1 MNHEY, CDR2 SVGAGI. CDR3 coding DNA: TGTGCCAGCAGGTCGGGACAGTCGAACACTGAAGCTTTCTTT. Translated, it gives CASRSGQSNTEAFF.

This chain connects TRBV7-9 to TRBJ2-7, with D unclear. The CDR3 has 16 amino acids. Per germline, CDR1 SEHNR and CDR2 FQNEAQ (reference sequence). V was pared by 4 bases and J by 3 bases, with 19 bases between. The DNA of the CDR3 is TGTGCCAGCAGCTCTCGGTTTGAAACTCTAGGCTACGAGCAGTACTTC. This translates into CASSSRFETLGYEQYF.

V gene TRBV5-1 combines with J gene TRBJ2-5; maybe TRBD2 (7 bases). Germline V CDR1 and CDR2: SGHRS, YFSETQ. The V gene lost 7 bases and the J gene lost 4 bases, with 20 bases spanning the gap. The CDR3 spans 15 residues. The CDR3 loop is CASREDWGGSETQYF. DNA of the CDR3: TGCGCCAGCCGCGAGGACTGGGGGGGCTCAGAGACCCAGTACTTC.

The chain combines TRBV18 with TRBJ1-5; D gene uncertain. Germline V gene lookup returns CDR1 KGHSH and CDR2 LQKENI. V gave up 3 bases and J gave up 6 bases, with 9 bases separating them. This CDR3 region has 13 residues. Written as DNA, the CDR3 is TGTGCCAGCTCACCCGGAGGTAGTCAGCCCCAGCATTTT. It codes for CASSPGGSQPQHF.

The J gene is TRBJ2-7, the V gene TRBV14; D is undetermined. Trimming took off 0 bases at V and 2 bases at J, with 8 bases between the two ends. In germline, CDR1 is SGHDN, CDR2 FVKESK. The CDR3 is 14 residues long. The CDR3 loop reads CASSQDTETYEQYF. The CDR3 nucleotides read TGTGCCAGCAGCCAAGATACCGAGACCTACGAGCAGTACTTC.

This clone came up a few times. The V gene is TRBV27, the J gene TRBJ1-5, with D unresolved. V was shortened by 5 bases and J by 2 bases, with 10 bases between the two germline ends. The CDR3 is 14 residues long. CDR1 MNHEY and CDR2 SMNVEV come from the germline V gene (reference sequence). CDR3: CASSVVGGNQPQHF. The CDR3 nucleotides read TGTGCCAGCAGTGTGGTCGGGGGCAATCAGCCCCAGCATTTT.

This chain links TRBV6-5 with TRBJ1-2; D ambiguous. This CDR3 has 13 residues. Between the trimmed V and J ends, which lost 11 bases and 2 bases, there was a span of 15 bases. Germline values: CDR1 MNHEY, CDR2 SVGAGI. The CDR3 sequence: CASRGRQNYGYTF. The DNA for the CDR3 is TGTGCCTCCCGCGGGCGGCAGAACTATGGCTACACCTTC.

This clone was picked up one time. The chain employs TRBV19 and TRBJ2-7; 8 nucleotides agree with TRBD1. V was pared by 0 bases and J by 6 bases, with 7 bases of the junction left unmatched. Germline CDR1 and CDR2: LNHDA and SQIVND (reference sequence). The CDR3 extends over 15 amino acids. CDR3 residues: CASSIDRTGRFEQYF. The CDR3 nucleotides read TGTGCCAGTAGTATAGATCGGACAGGGCGTTTCGAGCAGTACTTC. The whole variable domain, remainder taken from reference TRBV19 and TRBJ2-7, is DGGITQSPKYLFRKEGQNVTLSCEQNLNHDAMYWYRQDPGQGLRLIYYSQIVNDFQKGDIAEGYSVSREKKESFPLTVTSAQKNPTAFYLCASSIDRTGRFEQYFGPGTRLTVT.

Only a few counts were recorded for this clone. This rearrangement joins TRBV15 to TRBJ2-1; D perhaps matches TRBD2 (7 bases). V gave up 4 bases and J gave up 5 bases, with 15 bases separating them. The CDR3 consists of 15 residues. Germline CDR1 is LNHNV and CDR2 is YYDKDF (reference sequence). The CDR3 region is CATSIFEGGHNEQFF. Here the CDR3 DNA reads TGTGCCACCAGCATCTTCGAGGGGGGGCACAATGAGCAGTTCTTC.

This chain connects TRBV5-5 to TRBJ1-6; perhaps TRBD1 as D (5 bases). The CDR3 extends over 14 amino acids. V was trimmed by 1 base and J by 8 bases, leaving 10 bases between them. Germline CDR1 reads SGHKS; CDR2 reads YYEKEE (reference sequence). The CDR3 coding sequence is TGTGCCAGCAGCTTGTGGGGGGACGATTCACCCCTCCACTTT. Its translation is CASSLWGDDSPLHF.

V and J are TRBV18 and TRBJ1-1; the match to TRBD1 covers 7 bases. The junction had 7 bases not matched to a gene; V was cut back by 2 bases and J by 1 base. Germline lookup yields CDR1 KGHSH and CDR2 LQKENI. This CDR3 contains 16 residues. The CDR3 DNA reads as TGTGCCAGCTCACCAGCTGAAGGGGGCGCGAACACTGAAGCTTTCTTT. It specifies CASSPAEGGANTEAFF.

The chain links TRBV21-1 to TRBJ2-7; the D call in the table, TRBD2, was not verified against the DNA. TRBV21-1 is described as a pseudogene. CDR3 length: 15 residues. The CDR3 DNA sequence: TGTGCCAGCAGCAATACCGCGGGGGACTCCTACGAGCAGTACTTC. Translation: CASSNTAGDSYEQYF.

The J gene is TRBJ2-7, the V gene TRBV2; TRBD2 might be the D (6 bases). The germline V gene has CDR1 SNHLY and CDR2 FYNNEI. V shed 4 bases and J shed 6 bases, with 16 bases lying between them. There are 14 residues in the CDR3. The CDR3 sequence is CASSAGRNPAEQYF. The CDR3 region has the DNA TGTGCCAGCAGTGCAGGGAGGAATCCCGCCGAGCAGTACTTC.

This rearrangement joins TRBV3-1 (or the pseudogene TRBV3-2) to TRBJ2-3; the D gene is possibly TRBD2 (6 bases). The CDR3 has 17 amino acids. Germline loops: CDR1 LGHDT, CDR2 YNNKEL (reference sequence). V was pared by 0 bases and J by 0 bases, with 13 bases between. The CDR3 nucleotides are TGTGCCAGCAGCCAAGAGGGGCTACTAGCTAGCACAGATACGCAGTATTTT. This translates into CASSQEGLLASTDTQYF.

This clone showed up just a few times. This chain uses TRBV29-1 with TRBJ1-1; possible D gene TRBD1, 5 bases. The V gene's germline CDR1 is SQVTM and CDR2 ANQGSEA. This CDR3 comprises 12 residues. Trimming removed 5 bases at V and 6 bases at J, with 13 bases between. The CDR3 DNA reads TGCAGCGTTCTCAGGGCGGGGGCTGAAGCTTTCTTT. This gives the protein CSVLRAGAEAFF.